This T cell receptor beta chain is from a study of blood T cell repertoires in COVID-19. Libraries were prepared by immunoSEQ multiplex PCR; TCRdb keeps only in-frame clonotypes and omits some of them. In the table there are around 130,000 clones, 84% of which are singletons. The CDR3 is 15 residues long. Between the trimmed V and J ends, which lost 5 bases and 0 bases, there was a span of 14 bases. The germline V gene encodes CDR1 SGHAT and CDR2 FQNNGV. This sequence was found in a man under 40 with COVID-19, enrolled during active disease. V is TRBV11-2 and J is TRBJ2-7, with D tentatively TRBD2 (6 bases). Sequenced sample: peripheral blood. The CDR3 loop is CASSPSAGYSYEQYF. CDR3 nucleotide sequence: TGTGCCAGCAGCCCCTCGGCGGGGTACTCCTACGAGCAGTACTTC. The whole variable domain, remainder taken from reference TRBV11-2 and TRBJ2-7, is EAGVAQSPRYKIIEKRQSVAFWCNPISGHATLYWYQQILGQGPKLLIQFQNNGVVDDSQLPKDRFSAERLKGVDSTLKIQPAKLEDSAVYLCASSPSAGYSYEQYFGPGTRLTVT.